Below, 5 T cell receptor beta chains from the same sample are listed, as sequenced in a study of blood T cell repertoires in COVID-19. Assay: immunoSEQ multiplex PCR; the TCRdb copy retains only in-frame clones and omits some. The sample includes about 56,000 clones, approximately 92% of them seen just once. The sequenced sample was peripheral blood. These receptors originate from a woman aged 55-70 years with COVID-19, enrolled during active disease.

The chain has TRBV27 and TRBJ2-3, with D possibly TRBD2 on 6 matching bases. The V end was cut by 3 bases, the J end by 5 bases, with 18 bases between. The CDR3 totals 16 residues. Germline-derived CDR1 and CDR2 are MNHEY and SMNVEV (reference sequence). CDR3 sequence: CASSLVRGAGGDTQYF. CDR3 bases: TGTGCCAGCAGTTTGGTCCGGGGCGCCGGGGGAGATACGCAGTATTTT.

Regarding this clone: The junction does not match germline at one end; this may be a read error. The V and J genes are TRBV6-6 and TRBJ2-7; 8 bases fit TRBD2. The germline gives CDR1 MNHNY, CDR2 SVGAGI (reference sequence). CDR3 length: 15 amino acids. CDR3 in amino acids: CASTYPGGARYEQYF. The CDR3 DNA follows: TGTGCCAGCACTTACCCGGGGGGGGCGCGGTACGAGCAGTACTTC.

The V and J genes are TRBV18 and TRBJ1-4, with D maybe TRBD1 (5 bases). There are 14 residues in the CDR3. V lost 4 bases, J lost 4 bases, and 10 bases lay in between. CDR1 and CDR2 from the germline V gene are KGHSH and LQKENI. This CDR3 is CASSLDMNNEKLFF. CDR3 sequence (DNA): TGTGCCAGCTCACTGGACATGAATAATGAAAAACTGTTTTTT.

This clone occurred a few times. The CDR3 loop is CASSQRAGGSDTQYF. CDR3 bases: TGTGCCAGCAGCCAACGGGCGGGGGGTTCAGATACGCAGTATTTT. The V and J genes are TRBV3-1 (or the pseudogene TRBV3-2) and TRBJ2-3; 8 positions agree with TRBD2. From germline, CDR1 is LGHDT and CDR2 YNNKEL (reference sequence). This CDR3 spans 15 amino acids. Trimming at V came to 2 bases and at J to 4 bases, leaving 5 bases not matched to a gene.

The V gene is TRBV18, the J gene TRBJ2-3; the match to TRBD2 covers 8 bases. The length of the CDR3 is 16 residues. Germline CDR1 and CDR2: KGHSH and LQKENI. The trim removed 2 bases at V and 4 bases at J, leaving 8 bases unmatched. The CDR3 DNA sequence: TGTGCCAGCTCACCAGCAAGCGGGAGATTTGCAGATACGCAGTATTTT. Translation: CASSPASGRFADTQYF.